This TCR beta chain is from a study of vaccination effects on CD4 cells after COVID-19. This clone was counted once. What it binds is not known. Data came from immunoSEQ multiplex PCR; TCRdb stores just in-frame clones and leaves some out. The sample has roughly 73,000 clones, roughly two thirds seen once; the top ten hold over 4.5%. Before sequencing took place, the ViraFEST assay used viral peptide pools to expand antigen-specific CD4+ T cells. Following culture for about ten days, CD4+ T cells were isolated. This person's SARS-CoV-2 infection, confirmed by PCR, occurred between March and December 2020. This CDR3 region has 14 residues. Per germline, CDR1 SEHNR and CDR2 FQNEAQ (reference sequence). Trimming took 3 bases from V and 0 from J, leaving 5 bases between them.

The gene calls are TRBV7-9 and TRBJ1-4; D might be TRBD1 (5 bases). This clonotype originated in a human donor who had a prior SARS-CoV-2 infection. The input for sequencing was CD4+ T cells from PBMCs cultured with HIV peptides, taken before COVID-19 vaccination. Regarding subset: HIV-1 Nef peptide pool negative control/reference culture. The CDR3 nucleotides read TGTGCCAGCAGCTTCAGGGCAACTAATGAAAAACTGTTTTTT. This encodes CASSFRATNEKLFF.